This is a list of T cell receptor beta chains from one sample in a study of OX40 agonist ivuxolimab in advanced cancers. Some clones are missing from TCRdb's copy, which holds only in-frame ones; the method was immunoSEQ multiplex PCR. The data hold 57,000 or so clones, with about 90% observed a single time. This specimen was CD4+ or CD8+ T cells sorted from blood, taken in a trial of the OX40 agonist ivuxolimab. The receptor source for this set is an adult with an advanced solid tumor such as melanoma, head and neck, liver or kidney cancer. The CDR3 runs from the conserved cysteine through the conserved F or W. Rows may omit the clone size; those that give it use once, few, many or a size class.

v_call: TRBV28; clone_size: -; j_call: TRBJ1-5; cdr3_aa: CASSLSLKGNQPQHF
v_call: TRBV11-2; clone_size: once; j_call: TRBJ2-3; cdr3_aa: CASSLFLAADTQYF
v_call: TRBV6-1; clone_size: once; j_call: TRBJ1-5; cdr3_aa: CASTHGTGNQPQHF
v_call: TRBV27; clone_size: -; j_call: TRBJ2-5; cdr3_aa: CASSSKGGKETQYF
v_call: TRBV19; clone_size: -; j_call: TRBJ2-7; cdr3_aa: CASSKWGEQYF
v_call: TRBV29-1; clone_size: -; j_call: TRBJ2-3; cdr3_aa: CSGYGTSGRSSTDTQYF
v_call: TRBV10-3; clone_size: -; j_call: TRBJ1-2; cdr3_aa: CAISTGGRAVVGYTF
v_call: TRBV9; clone_size: -; j_call: TRBJ2-1; cdr3_aa: CASSAPTGTSGSDEQFF
v_call: TRBV27; clone_size: -; j_call: TRBJ1-5; cdr3_aa: CASSFVVTNRATQPQHF
v_call: TRBV7-2; clone_size: -; j_call: TRBJ2-3; cdr3_aa: CASSLTGVGGTDTQYF
v_call: TRBV29-1; clone_size: -; j_call: TRBJ2-5; cdr3_aa: CSVVGRAGETQYF
v_call: TRBV6-6; clone_size: -; j_call: TRBJ1-3; cdr3_aa: CASSPRQGQLNTIYF
v_call: TRBV7-9; clone_size: -; j_call: TRBJ1-1; cdr3_aa: CASSTGQGDYMNTEAFF
v_call: TRBV6-6; clone_size: once; j_call: TRBJ2-7; cdr3_aa: CASSANYEQYF
v_call: TRBV6-6; clone_size: -; j_call: TRBJ1-5; cdr3_aa: CASSYTAGNSNQPQHF
v_call: TRBV7-3; clone_size: -; j_call: TRBJ1-4; cdr3_aa: CASSLEGQGKLFF
v_call: TRBV5-1; clone_size: -; j_call: TRBJ1-5; cdr3_aa: CASSPDRGNQPQHF
v_call: TRBV5-1; clone_size: -; j_call: TRBJ2-3; cdr3_aa: CASSRMTSGTSDTQYF
v_call: TRBV10-3; clone_size: -; j_call: TRBJ2-1; cdr3_aa: CAISDFNEQFF
v_call: TRBV29-1; clone_size: -; j_call: TRBJ2-1; cdr3_aa: CSVILGDLLYNEQFF
v_call: TRBV5-1; clone_size: -; j_call: TRBJ1-1; cdr3_aa: CASSALTDEAFF
v_call: TRBV25-1; clone_size: -; j_call: TRBJ2-1; cdr3_aa: CASSGGGLAPSSYNEQFF
v_call: TRBV5-1; clone_size: -; j_call: TRBJ2-5; cdr3_aa: CASSLNLVGRETQYF
v_call: TRBV30; clone_size: -; j_call: TRBJ2-5; cdr3_aa: CAWRGRGETQYF
v_call: TRBV5-1; clone_size: -; j_call: TRBJ2-2; cdr3_aa: CASTYDGVNTGELFF
v_call: TRBV6-1; clone_size: -; j_call: TRBJ2-7; cdr3_aa: CASSEAGTASYEQYF
v_call: TRBV5-1; clone_size: -; j_call: TRBJ1-1; cdr3_aa: CASSLAGTGGSAEAFF
v_call: TRBV28; clone_size: -; j_call: TRBJ2-7; cdr3_aa: CASSFRGEQYF
v_call: TRBV18; clone_size: -; j_call: TRBJ2-3; cdr3_aa: CASSPSGRLDTQYF
v_call: TRBV6-6; clone_size: -; j_call: TRBJ1-3; cdr3_aa: CASRRDSTHSGNTIYF
v_call: TRBV14; clone_size: -; j_call: TRBJ2-7; cdr3_aa: CASSQPGTGGDEQYF
v_call: TRBV6-5; clone_size: -; j_call: TRBJ1-2; cdr3_aa: CASKNGGGLGYTF
v_call: TRBV7-8; clone_size: -; j_call: TRBJ2-2; cdr3_aa: CASSFRGSLTGELFF
v_call: TRBV6-6; clone_size: -; j_call: TRBJ2-7; cdr3_aa: CASKAGFPYEQYF
v_call: TRBV18; clone_size: -; j_call: TRBJ2-1; cdr3_aa: CASSDYRGPYNEQFF
v_call: TRBV18; clone_size: -; j_call: TRBJ2-7; cdr3_aa: CASSREGRNEQYF
v_call: TRBV19; clone_size: -; j_call: TRBJ2-3; cdr3_aa: CASSSESPLSTDTQYF
v_call: TRBV25-1; clone_size: -; j_call: TRBJ2-3; cdr3_aa: CASSEYKPDTQYF
v_call: TRBV28; clone_size: once; j_call: TRBJ1-5; cdr3_aa: CASRPGGENQPQHF
v_call: TRBV7-2; clone_size: -; j_call: TRBJ2-5; cdr3_aa: CASSRQGQETQYF
v_call: TRBV30; clone_size: few; j_call: TRBJ1-1; cdr3_aa: CAWGREMNTEAFF
v_call: TRBV5-4; clone_size: -; j_call: TRBJ2-5; cdr3_aa: CASSSPDRQETQYF